Included here is one T cell receptor (beta chain) sequence, with context. Antigen: not known. The CDR3 loop spans 14 amino acids. The ends were cut back, 4 bases at V and 5 bases at J, with 13 bases in the middle. Germline V lookup: CDR1 SGHDT, CDR2 YYEEEE. Method: immunoSEQ multiplex PCR; TCRdb's copy keeps in-frame clones and lacks some. The profile shows approximately 120,000 clones, 70% to 90% of them singletons. This entry is derived from a study of T cell responses to AZD1222 COVID-19 vaccine. Study conclusions and caveats: Baseline testing showed seropositivity in only a handful of AZD1222 recipients. Receipt of two AZD1222 doses was followed by a rise in Spike-specific TCR breadth and depth. Donors, mostly white British, included more females; clonal diversity was possibly underestimated.

V usage is TRBV5-6 and J usage is TRBJ1-3; TRBD1 is a possible D gene (6 bases). Sequenced material: peripheral blood, taken 28 days after the second AZD1222 dose. The clonotype originates from an adult who received the AZD1222 COVID-19 vaccine. CDR3 protein: CASSLTGTRNTIYF. The CDR3 nucleotides read TGTGCCAGCAGCCTCACCGGGACAAGAAACACCATATATTTT.